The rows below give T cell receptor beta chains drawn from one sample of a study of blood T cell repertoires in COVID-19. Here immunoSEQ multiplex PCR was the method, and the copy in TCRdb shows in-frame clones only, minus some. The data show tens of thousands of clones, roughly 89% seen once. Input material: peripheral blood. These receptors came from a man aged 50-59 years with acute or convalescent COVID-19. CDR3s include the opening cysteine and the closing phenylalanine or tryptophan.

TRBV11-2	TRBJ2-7	CASSPLGGQLYEQYF
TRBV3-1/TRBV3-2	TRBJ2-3	CASSQAMLDTQYF
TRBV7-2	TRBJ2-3	CASSLNGLAGVGDTQYF
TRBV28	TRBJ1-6	CASSLRVGVDNSPLHF
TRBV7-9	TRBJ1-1	CASSYLRSGGADTEAFF
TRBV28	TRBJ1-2	CASPRGDRTGSYGGYTF
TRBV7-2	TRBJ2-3	CASSQGGGTDTQYF
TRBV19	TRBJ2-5	CASSLGLAGKETQYF
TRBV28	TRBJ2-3	CASRRLILGRLAGLSDTQYF
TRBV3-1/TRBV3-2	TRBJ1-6	CASSQAPGQTRDSPLHF
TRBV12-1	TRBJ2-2	CASSFAFRASGRISTGELFF
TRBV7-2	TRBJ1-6	CASSLVERTGGGSPLHF
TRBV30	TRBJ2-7	CAWSGGQGYYEQYF
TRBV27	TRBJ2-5	CASSLSERGALGTQYF
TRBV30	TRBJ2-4	CAYTGGRENIQYF
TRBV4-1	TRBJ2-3	CASGRGETGETDTQYF
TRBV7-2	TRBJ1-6	CASSLAQGYNSPLHF
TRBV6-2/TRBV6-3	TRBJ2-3	CASSPPLPTSGTDTQYF
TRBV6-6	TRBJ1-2	CASSSRRTGPPSLLYGYTF
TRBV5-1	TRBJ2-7	CASSFGDRGPSEQYF
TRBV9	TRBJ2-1	CASSVDLAGSYNEQFF
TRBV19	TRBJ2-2	CASLQGGRGVTGELFF
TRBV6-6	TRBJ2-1	CASSFLEGGRNEQFF
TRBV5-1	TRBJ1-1	CASSLAGVVATEAFF
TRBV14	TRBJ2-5	CASSLGLRPQETQYF
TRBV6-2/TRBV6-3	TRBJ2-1	CASSYSRAGASYNEQFF
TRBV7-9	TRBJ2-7	CASSFTSYEQYF
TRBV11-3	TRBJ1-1	CASSSQTLSDGQYTEAFF
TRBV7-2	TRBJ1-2	CASSRRAVYGYTF
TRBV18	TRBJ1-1	CASSPQGALANTEAFF
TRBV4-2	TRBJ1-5	CASSQDTGSNQPQHF
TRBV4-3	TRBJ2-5	CASSQDWGQVETQYF
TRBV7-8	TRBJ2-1	CASSLMGGSSYNEQFF